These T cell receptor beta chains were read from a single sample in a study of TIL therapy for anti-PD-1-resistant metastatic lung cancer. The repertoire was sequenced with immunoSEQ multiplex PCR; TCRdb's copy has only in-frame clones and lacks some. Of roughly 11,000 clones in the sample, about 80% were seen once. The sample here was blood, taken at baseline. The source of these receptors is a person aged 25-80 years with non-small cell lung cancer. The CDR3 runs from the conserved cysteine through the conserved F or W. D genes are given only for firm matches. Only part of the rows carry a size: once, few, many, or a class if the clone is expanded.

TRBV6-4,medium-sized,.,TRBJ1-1,CASRGTENTEAFF,TGTGCCAGCAGGGGTACTGAGAACACTGAAGCTTTCTTT
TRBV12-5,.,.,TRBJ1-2,CASGLAGTEHDTF,TGTGCTAGTGGACTGGCCGGGACGGAGCACGACACCTTC
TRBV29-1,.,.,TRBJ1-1,CSVPAPSTEAFF,TGCAGCGTACCGGCCCCGAGCACTGAAGCTTTCTTT
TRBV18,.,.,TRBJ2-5,CASSQGHQETQYF,TGTGCCAGCTCACAGGGCCACCAAGAGACCCAGTACTTC
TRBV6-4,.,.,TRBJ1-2,CASSDLGPAFTYDGYTF,TGTGCCAGCAGTGACCTCGGACCGGCCTTCACCTACGATGGCTACACCTTC
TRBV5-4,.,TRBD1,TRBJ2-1,CASSPQGAREQFF,TGTGCCAGCAGCCCCCAGGGGGCGCGTGAGCAGTTCTTC
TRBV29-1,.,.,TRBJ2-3,CSAGTPTGDTQYF,TGCAGCGCGGGGACCCCGACGGGAGATACGCAGTATTTT
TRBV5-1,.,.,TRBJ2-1,CASSSNGSPYNEQFF,TGCGCCAGCAGTTCGAACGGGAGTCCTTACAATGAGCAGTTCTTC
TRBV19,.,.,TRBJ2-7,CASKQVGGTYEQYF,TGTGCCAGTAAGCAGGTTGGCGGTACCTACGAGCAGTACTTC
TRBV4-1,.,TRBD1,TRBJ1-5,CASSHSDRGGSNQPQHF,TGCGCCAGCAGCCACTCAGACAGGGGGGGTAGCAATCAGCCCCAGCATTTT